These 29 T cell receptor beta chains came from one sample sequenced in a study of blood T cell repertoires in COVID-19. Using immunoSEQ multiplex PCR, the repertoire was profiled, and TCRdb retains in-frame clones only, with some absent. This table holds under 300,000 clones, roughly 82% found once. The sample consisted of peripheral blood. Receptors originate from a man older than 75 with acute or convalescent COVID-19.

V is TRBV6-2 or TRBV6-3 and J is TRBJ1-5, with 7 bases aligning to TRBD1. Losses at the gene ends were 0 bases for V and 2 bases for J; bases not matched to a gene: 10. There are 18 residues in the CDR3. Germline V gene lookup returns CDR1 MNHEY and CDR2 SVGEGT. The CDR3 loop reads CASSYSTGDRVGNQPQHF. The CDR3 DNA reads as TGTGCCAGCAGTTACTCGACGGGCGACAGGGTAGGCAATCAGCCCCAGCATTTT.

J is TRBJ2-1 and V is TRBV19, with 13 bases matching TRBD2. The CDR3 covers 18 residues. Trimming took 6 bases from V and 2 from J; bases not matched to a gene: 10. CDR1 and CDR2 from the germline V gene are LNHDA and SQIVND (reference sequence). CDR3 bases: TGTGCCAGTAGCGGACTAGCGGGAGTTGCGGGTGCCTACAATGAGCAGTTCTTC. Protein: CASSGLAGVAGAYNEQFF.

The chain employs TRBV6-5 and TRBJ2-1, with 10 bases aligning to TRBD2. This CDR3 has 15 amino acids. Losses at the gene ends were 7 bases for V and 2 bases for J; bases not matched to a gene: 5. Per germline, CDR1 MNHEY and CDR2 SVGAGI. The CDR3, as DNA: TGTGCCAGCACAGAGCGGGAGGGCGCCTACAATGAGCAGTTCTTC. This sequence encodes CASTEREGAYNEQFF.

For this clone: The same CDR3 can be traced to other DNA sequences in this sample. This chain joins TRBV27 and TRBJ2-1; TRBD2 matches at 7 bases. V was clipped by 5 bases and J by 2 bases; unmatched bases: 3. This CDR3 is 14 amino acids long. The V gene's germline CDR1 is MNHEY and CDR2 SMNVEV (reference sequence). Written as DNA, the CDR3 is TGTGCCAGCAGTCGCGGGAGTGCCTACAATGAGCAGTTCTTC. This encodes CASSRGSAYNEQFF.

The chain has TRBV7-2 and TRBJ2-2; D is possibly TRBD1 (7 bases). The CDR3 consists of 14 residues. From germline, CDR1 is SGHTA and CDR2 FQGNSA. Trimming took 5 bases from V and 4 from J, leaving 11 bases between them. The CDR3 is CASSQGGGTGELFF. CDR3 DNA sequence: TGTGCCAGCAGCCAGGGGGGTGGCACCGGGGAGCTGTTTTTT.

The chain recombines TRBV5-1 with TRBJ2-7; 11 bases agree with TRBD1. J was trimmed by 6 bases and V by 4 bases; bases with no gene match: 9. Germline CDR1 and CDR2: SGHRS and YFSETQ. The CDR3 length is 15 residues. The CDR3 reads CASSDPGQGEREQYF. CDR3 sequence (DNA): TGCGCCAGCAGCGACCCGGGACAGGGGGAACGCGAGCAGTACTTC.

The genes are TRBV7-2 and TRBJ2-7; no reliable D call. Germline values: CDR1 SGHTA, CDR2 FQGNSA. V lost 6 bases, J lost 1 base, and 10 bases lay in between. The CDR3 is 13 residues long. The chain's CDR3 is CASRPGISYEQYF. CDR3 coding DNA: TGTGCCAGCAGGCCGGGTATATCCTACGAGCAGTACTTC. The whole variable domain, filled in from reference TRBV7-2 and TRBJ2-7, reads GAGVSQSPSNKVTEKGKDVELRCDPISGHTALYWYRQSLGQGLEFLIYFQGNSAPDKSGLPSDRFSAERTGGSVSTLTIQRTQQEDSAVYLCASRPGISYEQYFGPGTRLTVT.

Here the CDR3 DNA reads TGTGCCAGCAGTTTGGACAGGGTGGGTCAGCCCCAGCATTTT. It is translated as CASSLDRVGQPQHF. The V call is TRBV27, the J call TRBJ1-5; 8 positions agree with TRBD1. The V gene end was trimmed by 3 bases and the J gene end by 6 bases; junction bases not matched to a gene: 4. The CDR3 is made up of 14 amino acids. Germline V gene sequence: CDR1 MNHEY, CDR2 SMNVEV (reference sequence).

V and J are TRBV4-1 and TRBJ2-1, with 12 bases fitting TRBD2. There are 17 residues in the CDR3. Per germline, CDR1 MGHRA and CDR2 YSYEKL. J gave up 4 bases and V 0 bases, and 4 bases lay outside the gene matches. The CDR3 region has the DNA TGCGCCAGCAGCCAAGAATCCGGGACTAGCGGGTACAATGAGCAGTTCTTC. As protein: CASSQESGTSGYNEQFF.

The rearrangement uses TRBV5-5 and TRBJ2-1; TRBD2 matches 10 bases. Trimming took 2 bases from V and 6 from J; bases not matched to a gene: 8. This CDR3 comprises 16 residues. The V gene's germline CDR1 is SGHKS and CDR2 YYEKEE (reference sequence). Written as DNA, the CDR3 is TGTGCCAGCAGCTTCGGTGCTAGCGGGAGTGGCAATGAGCAGTTCTTC. Amino acid sequence: CASSFGASGSGNEQFF.

This clone is a singleton in its sample. The chain links TRBV6-5 to TRBJ1-4; D perhaps matches TRBD1 (6 bases). The V gene lost 0 bases and the J gene lost 8 bases, with 13 bases spanning the gap. The CDR3 runs 15 residues. Germline CDR1 is MNHEY and CDR2 is SVGAGI. The CDR3 bases are TGTGCCAGCAGTTACTCTATGCAGGGGCGGGAAAAACTGTTTTTT. It encodes CASSYSMQGREKLFF.

This rearrangement joins TRBV15 to TRBJ2-7, with D possibly being TRBD1 (5 bases). The ends were cut back, 3 bases at V and 2 bases at J, with 8 bases in the middle. Germline CDR1 and CDR2: LNHNV and YYDKDF (reference sequence). This CDR3 contains 13 residues. The CDR3: CATSSDSAYEQYF. The DNA of the CDR3 is TGTGCCACCAGCAGCGACAGCGCCTACGAGCAGTACTTC.

The chain carries TRBV18 and TRBJ1-5; D is possibly TRBD1 (5 bases). Germline CDR1 reads KGHSH; CDR2 reads LQKENI. V dropped 8 bases and J dropped 8 bases, with 13 bases sitting between them. This CDR3 contains 12 residues. The CDR3 nucleotides read TGTGCCAGCAGAACAGGTACAGAGCCCCAGCATTTT. Encoded protein: CASRTGTEPQHF.

The table lists this clone with a count of one. The chain couples TRBV2 to TRBJ2-2, with 9 bases aligning to TRBD1. With V trimmed by 5 bases and J by 6 bases, 10 bases remained unmatched. This CDR3 is built from 16 residues. Germline V gene data show CDR1 as SNHLY and CDR2 as FYNNEI. CDR3: CASSISPGQGSGELFF. DNA for the CDR3: TGTGCCAGCAGTATCTCACCAGGACAGGGGTCCGGGGAGCTGTTTTTT.

The chain combines TRBV29-1 with TRBJ2-7; 9 positions agree with TRBD2. CDR1 and CDR2 (germline): SQVTM, ANQGSEA. The ends lost 3 bases at V and 5 bases at J; junction bases unmatched: 8. This CDR3 comprises 14 residues. DNA of the CDR3: TGCAGCGTTGAGAAGGCGGGAGGGCCGAACGAGCAGTACTTC. Its translation: CSVEKAGGPNEQYF.

This clone was picked up a small number of times. The chain is built from TRBV27 and TRBJ1-2, with TRBD1 identical over 7 bases. Germline V CDR1 and CDR2: MNHEY, SMNVEV (reference sequence). Trimming cost V 3 bases and J 6 bases; bases outside gene matches: 4. The length of the CDR3 is 13 residues. CDR3 residues: CASSFRGLDGYTF. For the CDR3, the DNA is TGTGCCAGCAGTTTCAGGGGGTTGGATGGCTACACCTTC.

The genes are TRBV18 and TRBJ1-1; 8 nucleotides match TRBD1. CDR1 and CDR2 from the germline V gene are KGHSH and LQKENI. The CDR3 has 14 amino acids. J was trimmed by 11 bases and V by 3 bases; bases with no gene match: 11. The CDR3 sequence is CASSPLNGQGDAFF. The DNA of the CDR3 is TGTGCCAGCTCACCCTTAAACGGACAGGGTGATGCTTTCTTT.

In this sample, this clone turned up a few times. This chain uses TRBV6-5 with TRBJ1-2; the D gene is possibly TRBD1 (5 bases). In germline, CDR1 is MNHEY, CDR2 SVGAGI. There are 14 residues in the CDR3. V was cut by 6 bases and J by 4 bases, with 15 bases left in between. The CDR3 reads CASSRDYEAYGYTF. Written as DNA, the CDR3 is TGTGCCAGCAGCCGGGACTATGAGGCCTATGGCTACACCTTC.

The chain has TRBV28 and TRBJ1-1, with D unclear. Looked up from germline, CDR1 is MDHEN and CDR2 is SYDVKM. The V end lost 8 bases, the J end lost 7 bases, and 11 bases lay between the germline ends. CDR3 length: 11 amino acids. For the CDR3, the DNA is TGTGCCAGCCGATTATCCCTTGAAGCTTTCTTT. It codes for CASRLSLEAFF.

The rearrangement links TRBV7-5 to TRBJ1-2; the D call in the table, TRBD1, was not verified against the DNA. TRBV7-5 is listed as a pseudogene. This CDR3 region has 17 residues. The chain's CDR3 is CARSLGPETDSLYGYTF. For the CDR3, the DNA is TGTGCCAGAAGCTTAGGCCCCGAAACGGACAGTCTCTATGGCTACACCTTC.

The chain employs TRBV7-2 and TRBJ2-1; D may be TRBD1 (5 bases). The CDR3 has 17 residues. V was pared by 5 bases and J by 10 bases, with 27 bases between. From germline, CDR1 is SGHTA and CDR2 FQGNSA. Here the CDR3 reads CASSPTFLSGSLREQFF. The CDR3 DNA sequence: TGTGCCAGCAGCCCTACTTTCCTTTCAGGGTCCCTAAGGGAGCAGTTCTTC.

The V gene is TRBV5-1, the J gene TRBJ2-1; 15 nucleotides align to TRBD2. CDR3 length: 16 residues. Trimming at V came to 2 bases and at J to 8 bases, leaving 5 bases not matched to a gene. The V gene's germline CDR1 is SGHRS and CDR2 YFSETQ. The CDR3 here is CASSLRTSGGAYEQFF. CDR3 DNA: TGCGCCAGCAGCTTACGGACTAGCGGGGGGGCCTATGAGCAGTTCTTC. The complete variable domain, with remaining parts taken from reference TRBV5-1 and TRBJ2-1, reads KAGVTQTPRYLIKTRGQQVTLSCSPISGHRSVSWYQQTPGQGLQFLFEYFSETQRNKGNFPGRFSGRQFSNSRSEMNVSTLELGDSALYLCASSLRTSGGAYEQFFGPGTRLTVL.

The CDR3 region is CASSHPGQDYEQYF. CDR3 bases: TGTGCCAGCAGCCACCCGGGACAGGACTACGAGCAGTACTTC. The chain employs TRBV11-2 and TRBJ2-7; 8 bases fit TRBD1. After removal of 5 bases from V and 3 bases from J, the junction contained 6 bases not matched to a gene. Germline loops: CDR1 SGHAT, CDR2 FQNNGV. CDR3 length: 14 amino acids. The full variable domain, rest sourced from reference TRBV11-2 and TRBJ2-7, is EAGVAQSPRYKIIEKRQSVAFWCNPISGHATLYWYQQILGQGPKLLIQFQNNGVVDDSQLPKDRFSAERLKGVDSTLKIQPAKLEDSAVYLCASSHPGQDYEQYFGPGTRLTVT.

The chain joins TRBV15 to TRBJ1-1; 8 bases are shared with TRBD1. The ends lost 5 bases at V and 1 base at J; junction bases unmatched: 9. Germline CDR1 LNHNV, CDR2 YYDKDF (reference sequence). The CDR3 has 16 amino acids. The CDR3 DNA sequence: TGTGCCACCAGCGACGGACAGGGAGTAGGGAACACTGAAGCTTTCTTT. Translation: CATSDGQGVGNTEAFF.

This clone was seen more than once but under ten times. The chain combines TRBV6-6 with TRBJ1-6, with a weak D call TRBD1 (6 bases). CDR3 length: 14 amino acids. Deletions cut 6 bases from V and 4 bases from J, with 10 bases between. Germline V gives CDR1 MNHNY, CDR2 SVGAGI (reference sequence). The chain's CDR3 is CASRETGYNSPLHF. The CDR3 DNA reads as TGTGCCAGCAGAGAAACAGGGTATAATTCACCCCTCCACTTT.

The CDR3 DNA is TGTGCCAGCAGTACAGGGCTCATGCGTGGCTACACCTTC. It codes for CASSTGLMRGYTF. The V call is TRBV25-1, the J call TRBJ1-2; a weak D match, TRBD1 (6 bases). V was pared by 5 bases and J by 7 bases, with 14 bases between. The CDR3 spans 13 residues. Germline V gene lookup returns CDR1 MGHDK and CDR2 SYGVNS.

In this sample, this clone turned up a few times. The V call is TRBV10-3, the J call TRBJ2-6, with D possibly being TRBD1 (5 bases). Deletions cut 0 bases from V and 2 bases from J, with 17 bases between. This CDR3 spans 19 amino acids. CDR1 ENHRY and CDR2 SYGVKD come from the germline V gene. The CDR3 region has the DNA TGTGCCATCAGTGAGTCGAAGGGAAGGGGCGGAACTGGGGCCAACGTCCTGACTTTC. This codes for CAISESKGRGGTGANVLTF.

The gene calls are TRBV5-6 and TRBJ1-2; possibly TRBD1 for D (6 bases). The CDR3 runs 17 residues. Germline assignment: CDR1 SGHDT and CDR2 YYEEEE. Trimming shortened V by 0 bases and J by 5 bases, and 20 bases separated the two germline ends. The CDR3 is CASSLAGRNRAAYGYTF. CDR3 DNA: TGTGCCAGCAGCTTGGCCGGGCGTAACAGGGCCGCTTATGGCTACACCTTC. Using reference TRBV5-6 and TRBJ1-2 for the parts outside the CDR3, the full variable domain is DAGVTQSPTHLIKTRGQQVTLRCSPKSGHDTVSWYQQALGQGPQFIFQYYEEEERQRGNFPDRFSGHQFPNYSSELNVNALLLGDSALYLCASSLAGRNRAAYGYTFGSGTRLTVV.

This sequence joins TRBV29-1 and TRBJ2-5, with D perhaps matching TRBD2 (5 bases). Trimming took off 6 bases at V and 1 base at J, with 12 bases between the two ends. The length of the CDR3 is 13 residues. Per germline, CDR1 SQVTM and CDR2 ANQGSEA. The DNA of the CDR3 is TGCAGCGTCTATGGACTGAGCCAAGAGACCCAGTACTTC. It translates to CSVYGLSQETQYF.